The rows below give T cell receptor beta chains drawn from one sample of a study of blood T cells in healthy people across ages. Each CDR3 protein gets one entry after TCRdb re-called the 5' RACE reads with MiXCR. The sample holds approximately 800,000 distinct CDR3 sequences, roughly 60% seen once. The sequenced sample was blood. Every receptor here comes from a man aged 25 to 40 in good health. Each CDR3 is given with its conserved first and last residue. D genes are given only for firm matches. For some rows the clone size is stated as once, few or many, or as a class when expanded; others skip it.

V	J	D	size	CDR3	DNA
TRBV28	TRBJ2-5	.	few	CASLGGQQETQYF	TGTGCCTCTCTCGGGGGACAGCAAGAGACCCAGTACTTC
TRBV11-2	TRBJ2-1	TRBD2	.	CASSSHPPLAGTLNEQFF	TGTGCCAGCAGCTCACATCCTCCTCTAGCGGGGACTCTTAATGAGCAGTTCTTC
TRBV9	TRBJ2-1	.	.	CASSMTIRGSDEQFF	TGTGCCAGCAGTATGACCATCCGGGGGTCGGATGAGCAGTTCTTC
TRBV7-8	TRBJ2-5	.	few	CASSLGRAVQETQYF	TGTGCCAGCAGCTTAGGGCGAGCGGTTCAAGAGACCCAGTACTTC
TRBV9	TRBJ1-4	TRBD1	.	CASSVLTGLGEKLFF	TGTGCCAGCAGCGTCTTGACAGGGTTGGGTGAAAAACTGTTTTTT
TRBV27	TRBJ2-7	.	few	CASSLSPFRYEQYF	TGTGCCAGCAGTTTGTCCCCCTTCCGCTACGAGCAGTACTTC
TRBV5-1	TRBJ2-2	.	few	CASSQPFITGELFF	TGCGCCAGCAGCCAACCCTTCATCACCGGGGAGCTGTTTTTT
TRBV7-8	TRBJ2-5	.	.	CASSSGRLKETQYF	TGTGCCAGCAGCTCCGGCCGCCTGAAAGAGACCCAGTACTTC
TRBV3-1	TRBJ2-7	.	.	CASSQGGRYNEQYF	TGTGCCAGCAGCCAAGGAGGACGGTACAATGAGCAGTACTTC
TRBV6-2/TRBV6-3	TRBJ1-2	.	.	CASSYWDYGYTF	TGTGCCAGCAGTTACTGGGACTATGGCTACACCTTC
TRBV20-1	TRBJ1-1	.	.	CSPGGRAMNTEAFF	TGCAGTCCTGGCGGTCGGGCGATGAACACTGAAGCTTTCTTT
TRBV7-2	TRBJ2-3	TRBD2	.	CASSSRASGGTDTQYF	TGTGCCAGCAGCTCTCGGGCTAGCGGGGGAACAGATACGCAGTATTTT
TRBV7-9	TRBJ2-3	.	few	CASTIGGDVDTQYF	TGTGCCAGCACCATTGGGGGAGACGTAGATACGCAGTATTTT
TRBV6-2/TRBV6-3	TRBJ2-1	.	.	CASGRLDEQFF	TGTGCTTCGGGTAGACTGGATGAGCAGTTCTTC
TRBV20-1	TRBJ1-2	.	.	CSARPREGGRLVGYTF	TGCAGTGCTAGGCCTAGGGAGGGGGGGCGGCTGGTGGGCTACACCTTC
TRBV10-3	TRBJ2-6	TRBD1	.	CAIGSGTGLRGANVLTF	TGTGCCATCGGCTCCGGGACAGGCCTTCGCGGGGCCAACGTCCTGACTTTC
TRBV27	TRBJ2-3	.	.	CASSWGFSTDTQYF	TGTGCCAGCAGTTGGGGCTTCTCCACAGATACGCAGTATTTT
TRBV7-2	TRBJ2-1	.	.	CASSLDRPNNEQFF	TGTGCCAGCAGCTTGGACAGACCTAACAATGAGCAGTTCTTC
TRBV6-1	TRBJ2-7	.	.	CASSERGISYEQYF	TGTGCCAGCAGTGAAAGGGGCATTTCCTACGAGCAGTACTTC
TRBV18	TRBJ2-5	TRBD2	.	CASSQGSGGYQETQYF	TGTGCCAGCTCACAGGGTAGCGGGGGCTACCAAGAGACCCAGTACTTC
TRBV7-9	TRBJ2-5	.	.	CASSLGYETQYF	TGTGCCAGCAGCTTAGGGTACGAGACCCAGTACTTC
TRBV5-1	TRBJ2-3	TRBD1	.	CASSSTGQTTDTQYF	TGCGCCAGCAGCTCTACGGGACAGACCACAGATACGCAGTATTTT
TRBV4-2	TRBJ2-2	.	.	CASSHPGSSFSTGELFF	TGTGCCAGCAGCCATCCAGGGTCCTCCTTTAGCACCGGGGAGCTGTTTTTT
TRBV10-3	TRBJ2-5	.	.	CAIKGVEGETQYF	TGTGCCATCAAAGGAGTAGAGGGGGAGACCCAGTACTTC
TRBV3-1	TRBJ2-7	.	.	CASSQDRALPVYEQYF	TGTGCCAGCAGCCAAGATCGCGCCCTTCCTGTCTACGAGCAGTACTTC
TRBV9	TRBJ2-7	TRBD1	few	CASTVGQGDYEQYF	TGTGCCAGCACCGTGGGACAGGGGGACTACGAGCAGTACTTC
TRBV5-1	TRBJ2-3	.	.	CASSFRSSTDTQYF	TGCGCCAGCAGCTTTCGCTCTTCCACAGATACGCAGTATTTT
TRBV25-1	TRBJ2-7	.	once	CASSSQGRSSYEQYF	TGTGCCAGCAGTTCACAGGGCCGAAGCTCCTACGAGCAGTACTTC
TRBV27	TRBJ1-2	.	.	CASGGRPPRKGYTF	TGTGCCAGCGGGGGGCGACCCCCTCGAAAAGGCTACACCTTC
TRBV6-2/TRBV6-3	TRBJ2-7	TRBD2	.	CASSYPSTSGKTYEQYF	TGTGCCAGCAGTTACCCATCGACTAGCGGTAAAACCTACGAGCAGTACTTC
TRBV7-9	TRBJ2-7	.	.	CASSLTGRQDEQYF	TGTGCCAGCAGCTTGACCGGGCGTCAAGACGAGCAGTACTTC
TRBV27	TRBJ1-2	.	.	CASSSLGRGYGYTF	TGTGCCAGCAGTTCGCTGGGTAGGGGCTATGGCTACACCTTC
TRBV20-1	TRBJ2-7	TRBD1	few	CSARDGDRGSYEQYF	TGCAGTGCTAGAGATGGAGACAGGGGCTCCTACGAGCAGTACTTC
TRBV20-1	TRBJ2-3	TRBD2	.	CSASDLAGGLQDTQYF	TGCAGTGCTAGCGATCTAGCGGGAGGCCTTCAAGATACGCAGTATTTT
TRBV28	TRBJ2-7	.	.	CASSDKGFYEQYF	TGTGCCAGCAGTGATAAGGGGTTCTACGAGCAGTACTTC
TRBV20-1	TRBJ2-7	TRBD2	.	CSSRRSGSYEQYF	TGCAGTTCTAGACGGAGCGGGAGCTACGAGCAGTACTTC
TRBV20-1	TRBJ2-7	.	.	CSAATGRRNEQYF	TGCAGTGCAGCAACAGGGCGTCGCAACGAGCAGTACTTC
TRBV6-5	TRBJ2-2	.	.	CASRRITNTGELFF	TGTGCCAGCCGCCGCATAACGAACACCGGGGAGCTGTTTTTT
TRBV6-1	TRBJ2-7	TRBD1	.	CASINRGIHEQYF	TGTGCCAGCATTAACAGGGGGATCCACGAGCAGTACTTC
TRBV20-1	TRBJ2-7	.	.	CSAQEDNEQYF	TGCAGTGCCCAGGAAGATAACGAGCAGTACTTC
TRBV27	TRBJ1-2	TRBD1	.	CASSSNLQGPSDYGYTF	TGTGCCAGCAGTTCAAACCTACAGGGGCCCTCGGACTATGGCTACACCTTC
TRBV21-1	TRBJ2-7	.	few	CARGTPSSYEQYF	TGTGCCAGGGGGACTCCGAGCTCCTACGAGCAGTACTTC
TRBV7-2	TRBJ2-7	TRBD1	few	CASSPRDRGKDEQYF	TGTGCCAGCAGCCCCCGGGACAGGGGGAAAGACGAGCAGTACTTC
TRBV6-5	TRBJ1-5	.	.	CASGPSPQHF	TGTGCCAGTGGTCCTTCGCCCCAGCATTTT
TRBV9	TRBJ2-7	TRBD1	.	CASSHGQGPTYEQYF	TGTGCCAGCAGCCACGGACAGGGCCCTACCTACGAGCAGTACTTC
TRBV20-1	TRBJ2-1	TRBD2	many	CSARDQAGANEQFF	TGCAGTGCTAGAGATCAAGCGGGAGCCAATGAGCAGTTCTTC
TRBV20-1	TRBJ2-7	TRBD1	.	CSARDQGTGRAYEQYF	TGCAGTGCTAGAGATCAAGGGACAGGGAGGGCCTACGAGCAGTACTTC
TRBV12-3/TRBV12-4	TRBJ1-6	TRBD1	.	CASTPTGTNSPLHF	TGTGCCAGCACCCCGACAGGGACGAATTCACCCCTCCACTTT
TRBV7-9	TRBJ2-3	.	few	CASSLRGGYSTDTQYF	TGTGCCAGCAGCTTACGGGGCGGGTATAGCACAGATACGCAGTATTTT
TRBV20-1	TRBJ1-5	TRBD1	.	CSVGTGGRPQHF	TGCAGTGTAGGGACAGGGGGTCGTCCCCAGCATTTT
TRBV20-1	TRBJ2-3	TRBD2	.	CSATPTKRTSRDTQYF	TGCAGTGCTACTCCAACTAAAAGGACTAGCAGAGATACGCAGTATTTT
TRBV4-1	TRBJ1-2	.	.	CASSLRPGQYGYTF	TGCGCCAGCAGCCTGCGTCCGGGCCAATATGGCTACACCTTC
TRBV6-6	TRBJ2-6	.	.	CASSYGGTGANVLTF	TGTGCCAGCAGTTATGGTGGTACTGGGGCCAACGTCCTGACTTTC